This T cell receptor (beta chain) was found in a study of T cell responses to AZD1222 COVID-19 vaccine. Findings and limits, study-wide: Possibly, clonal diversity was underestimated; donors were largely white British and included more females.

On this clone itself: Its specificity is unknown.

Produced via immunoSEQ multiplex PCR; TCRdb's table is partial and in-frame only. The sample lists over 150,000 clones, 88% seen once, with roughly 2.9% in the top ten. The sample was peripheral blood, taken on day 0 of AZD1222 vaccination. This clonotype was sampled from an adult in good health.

The CDR3 sequence is CASSLSGQTNSPLHF. DNA for the CDR3: TGCGCCAGCAGCTTATCGGGACAAACTAATTCACCCCTCCACTTT. The chain has TRBV5-1 and TRBJ1-6; a possible D gene is TRBD1 (6 bases). The V end was cut by 2 bases, the J end by 6 bases, with 12 bases between. This CDR3 region has 15 residues. Germline V gene lookup returns CDR1 SGHRS and CDR2 YFSETQ.